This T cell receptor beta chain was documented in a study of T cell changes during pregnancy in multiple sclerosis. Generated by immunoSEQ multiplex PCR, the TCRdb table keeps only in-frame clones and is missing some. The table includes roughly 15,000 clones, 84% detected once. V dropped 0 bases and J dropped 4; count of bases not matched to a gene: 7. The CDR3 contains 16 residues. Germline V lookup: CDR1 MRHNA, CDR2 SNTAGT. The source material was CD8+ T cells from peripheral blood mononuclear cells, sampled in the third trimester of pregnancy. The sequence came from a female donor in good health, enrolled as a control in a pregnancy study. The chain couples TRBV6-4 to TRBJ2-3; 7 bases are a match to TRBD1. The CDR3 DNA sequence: TGTGCCAGCAGTGACTCGGGTAAAGGGGGCGCAGATACGCAGTATTTT. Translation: CASSDSGKGGADTQYF.